The 32 T cell receptor beta chains below come from one sample, sequenced in a study of blood T cell repertoires in COVID-19 (dated by TCRdb to the early 2020s). The library was generated by the immunoSEQ multiplex PCR assay. TCRdb's version of the immuneACCESS table is confined to in-frame rearrangements and falls short of the full clone set. An unresolved V gene accounts for under half of the shortfall where checked; the remainder is of unknown origin. The sample has some 11,000 clones on record, less than 85% of them singletons. Roughly 13% of the sample lies in the top ten. The sample was peripheral blood. The receptors were gathered from a human donor in a cohort sampled during active COVID-19.

This clone was detected only once. As DNA, the CDR3 is TGTGCCAGTAGACGACAGGGCCAAGAGACCCAGTACTTC. Residues: CASRRQGQETQYF. The chain employs TRBV19 and TRBJ2-5, with 7 positions matching TRBD1. Germline trimming cut 6 bases from V and 1 base from J; bases unmatched to any gene: 2. Germline V lookup: CDR1 LNHDA, CDR2 SQIVND (reference sequence). This CDR3 spans 13 amino acids.

This chain connects TRBV23-1 to TRBJ2-3; D perhaps matches TRBD1 (7 bases). TRBV23-1 is marked as an open reading frame, function uncertain. V lost 7 bases and J lost 2, with 22 bases in between. CDR3 length equals 17 residues. CDR3 DNA: TGCGCCAGCACCCCTGGAGGGACAGCGCCGGACACAGATACGCAGTATTTT. This sequence encodes CASTPGGTAPDTDTQYF.

The rearrangement uses TRBV5-5 and TRBJ1-1; 8 bases are shared with TRBD1. Germline trimming cut 0 bases from V and 6 bases from J; bases unmatched to any gene: 4. The germline V gene encodes CDR1 SGHKS and CDR2 YYEKEE (reference sequence). The CDR3 is 14 amino acids. The CDR3 region is CASSLGTGISEAFF. The CDR3 bases are TGTGCCAGCAGCTTGGGGACAGGGATTTCTGAAGCTTTCTTT.

The rearrangement uses TRBV5-1 and TRBJ2-7; 8 bases agree with TRBD1. The junction had 8 bases not matched to a gene; V was cut back by 0 bases and J by 0 bases. Germline values: CDR1 SGHRS, CDR2 YFSETQ. The CDR3 runs 17 residues. The CDR3 loop reads CASSLVPLGQGSYEQYF. CDR3 bases: TGCGCCAGCAGCTTGGTCCCCCTTGGACAGGGCTCCTACGAGCAGTACTTC.

The CDR3 is CASSIQGGNSPLHF. In DNA, the CDR3 is TGTGCCAGTAGTATACAAGGAGGGAATTCACCCCTCCACTTT. The J gene is TRBJ1-6, the V gene TRBV19; D is unresolved. CDR3 length: 14 amino acids. V shed 2 bases and J shed 7 bases, with 9 bases lying between them. CDR1 and CDR2 from the germline V gene are LNHDA and SQIVND (reference sequence).

The chain is built from TRBV12-3 or TRBV12-4 and TRBJ2-1; a weak D match, TRBD1 (6 bases). V gave up 6 bases and J gave up 7 bases, with 10 bases separating them. The CDR3 is 12 amino acids. The CDR3 region is CASSPGTNEQFF. The CDR3 nucleotides are TGTGCCAGCAGCCCAGGGACAAATGAGCAGTTCTTC.

V gene TRBV6-1 combines with J gene TRBJ2-7; 10 nucleotides line up with TRBD1. Germline lookup yields CDR1 MNHNS and CDR2 SASEGT. This CDR3 spans 16 amino acids. The junction had 6 bases not matched to a gene; V was cut back by 2 bases and J by 2 bases. The CDR3 reads CASSERGQGRTYEQYF. DNA for the CDR3: TGTGCCAGCAGTGAACGGGGACAGGGGAGAACCTACGAGCAGTACTTC.

V is TRBV28 and J is TRBJ2-1; TRBD2 aligns across 10 bases. The germline V gene has CDR1 MDHEN and CDR2 SYDVKM. CDR3 length equals 15 residues. V shed 8 bases and J 5 bases; nucleotides not matched to a gene: 9. CDR3 sequence reads: CASFNGLAENNEQFF. CDR3 DNA sequence: TGTGCCAGCTTTAATGGACTAGCGGAAAACAATGAGCAGTTCTTC.

J is TRBJ1-4 and V is TRBV11-2; a possible D gene is TRBD1 (5 bases). V lost 0 bases and J 8 bases, leaving 16 bases between the germline ends. This CDR3 region has 16 residues. Looked up from germline, CDR1 is SGHAT and CDR2 is FQNNGV. The DNA of the CDR3 is TGTGCCAGCAGCTTAGATCTGGCCACGCGGGGGGAAAAACTGTTTTTT. Its translation: CASSLDLATRGEKLFF.

The chain uses TRBV10-2 and TRBJ1-5; D is ambiguous. The CDR3 contains 15 residues. Germline CDR1 and CDR2: WSHSY and SAAADI. Trimming removed 4 bases from V and 2 bases from J, with 12 bases in between. CDR3 sequence (DNA): TGCGCCAGCAGTGCCACCGAGGCGGGCAATCAGCCCCAGCATTTT. This codes for CASSATEAGNQPQHF.

V usage is TRBV7-7 and J usage is TRBJ2-7; 7 nucleotides align to TRBD1. CDR1 and CDR2 from the germline V gene are SSHAT and FNYEAQ (reference sequence). After removal of 5 bases from V and 5 bases from J, the junction contained 9 bases not matched to a gene. This CDR3 region has 14 residues. CDR3 residues: CASSPRWDSNEQYF. The DNA for the CDR3 is TGTGCCAGCAGCCCCCGATGGGACAGCAACGAGCAGTACTTC.

The rearrangement uses TRBV13 and TRBJ1-2; D may be TRBD1 (5 bases). Looked up from germline, CDR1 is PRHDT and CDR2 is FYEKMQ (reference sequence). V gave up 2 bases and J gave up 0 bases, with 16 bases separating them. This CDR3 region has 17 residues. This CDR3 is CASSLRLLRQTNYGYTF. CDR3 nucleotide sequence: TGTGCCAGCAGCTTACGCCTTTTGAGACAGACTAACTATGGCTACACCTTC. Complete variable domain (other parts from reference TRBV13 and TRBJ1-2): AAGVIQSPRHLIKEKRETATLKCYPIPRHDTVYWYQQGPGQDPQFLISFYEKMQSDKGSIPDRFSAQQFSDYHSELNMSSLELGDSALYFCASSLRLLRQTNYGYTFGSGTRLTVV.

V usage is TRBV6-1 and J usage is TRBJ1-5, with D unclear. The germline V gene has CDR1 MNHNS and CDR2 SASEGT. V lost 2 bases, J lost 0 bases, and 14 bases lay in between. This CDR3 spans 17 amino acids. CDR3 bases: TGTGCCAGCAGTGAACCCATAGGACGGGGTAGCAATCAGCCCCAGCATTTT. Translated, it gives CASSEPIGRGSNQPQHF.

This rearrangement joins TRBV6-6 to TRBJ2-1; tentatively, D is TRBD2 (5 bases). The CDR3 totals 14 residues. Trimming pared 6 bases from V and 2 bases from J, leaving 11 bases between. Germline CDR1 MNHNY, CDR2 SVGAGI (reference sequence). The CDR3 is CASRTPGTYNEQFF. The CDR3 DNA is TGTGCCAGCAGAACTCCCGGGACCTACAATGAGCAGTTCTTC.

This chain links TRBV11-2 with TRBJ2-1; the D gene is possibly TRBD2 (5 bases). The V gene's germline CDR1 is SGHAT and CDR2 FQNNGV. The CDR3 spans 14 residues. Trimming removed 5 bases from V and 4 bases from J, with 12 bases in between. Here the CDR3 DNA reads TGTGCCAGCAGCCCCGGGGAGTATTACAATGAGCAGTTCTTC. This translates into CASSPGEYYNEQFF.

The V call is TRBV4-1, the J call TRBJ2-5, with D perhaps TRBD1 (9 bases). The V gene lost 4 bases and the J gene lost 5 bases, with 35 bases spanning the gap. This CDR3 has 21 residues. CDR1 is MGHRA and CDR2 is YSYEKL in the germline V gene. This chain's CDR3 is CASSRKAGTGSSGTSVETQYF. The CDR3 DNA reads as TGCGCCAGCAGCCGAAAAGCCGGGACAGGGTCTTCAGGGACTAGTGTGGAGACCCAGTACTTC.

The rearrangement uses TRBV27 and TRBJ2-1; 8 nucleotides agree with TRBD2. This CDR3 spans 14 amino acids. Per the germline V gene, CDR1 is MNHEY and CDR2 is SMNVEV (reference sequence). V shed 8 bases and J 3 bases; nucleotides not matched to a gene: 6. The CDR3: CASAPREGYNEQFF. The CDR3 DNA reads as TGTGCCAGCGCCCCACGGGAGGGCTACAATGAGCAGTTCTTC.

The table lists this clone with a few counts. The rearrangement uses TRBV2 and TRBJ1-5, with D tentatively TRBD1 (6 bases). The germline V gene encodes CDR1 SNHLY and CDR2 FYNNEI. The CDR3 loop spans 15 amino acids. Deletions cut 3 bases from V and 9 bases from J, with 18 bases between. The CDR3 sequence is CASSDNRGARGPQHF. Here the CDR3 DNA reads TGTGCCAGCAGTGATAATCGGGGGGCCAGAGGGCCCCAGCATTTT. Full variable domain (rest looked up from reference TRBV2 and TRBJ1-5): EPEVTQTPSHQVTQMGQEVILRCVPISNHLYFYWYRQILGQKVEFLVSFYNNEISEKSEIFDDQFSVERPDGSNFTLKIRSTKLEDSAMYFCASSDNRGARGPQHFGDGTRLSIL.

This clone came up once. The V gene is TRBV29-1, the J gene TRBJ2-1; perhaps TRBD1 as D (6 bases). From germline, CDR1 is SQVTM and CDR2 ANQGSEA. V was shortened by 5 bases and J by 6 bases, with 8 bases between the two germline ends. This CDR3 comprises 11 residues. The CDR3 DNA sequence: TGCAGCGTTCAACAGGGCAATGAGCAGTTCTTC. The encoded protein is CSVQQGNEQFF.

J is TRBJ2-1 and V is TRBV15; 9 positions agree with TRBD1. The trim removed 2 bases at V and 5 bases at J, leaving 4 bases unmatched. Germline CDR1 is LNHNV and CDR2 is YYDKDF (reference sequence). The CDR3 is 15 residues long. CDR3 in DNA: TGTGCCACCAGCAGATCGACAGGGGGACACAATGAGCAGTTCTTC. This codes for CATSRSTGGHNEQFF.

This chain uses TRBV21-1 with TRBJ2-3; the table's D call of TRBD2 was not tested on the DNA. TRBV21-1 is a pseudogene segment. This CDR3 comprises 18 residues. This CDR3 is CASSTPPSGTRYTDTQYF. The CDR3 nucleotides are TGTGCCAGCAGCACGCCCCCTAGCGGGACCCGATACACAGATACGCAGTATTTT.

The J gene is TRBJ1-1, the V gene TRBV5-5; D gene uncertain. Trimming took off 0 bases at V and 3 bases at J, with 6 bases between the two ends. Germline CDR1 is SGHKS and CDR2 is YYEKEE (reference sequence). CDR3 length: 13 amino acids. CDR3 residues: CASSLDFDTEAFF. The CDR3 region has the DNA TGTGCCAGCAGCTTGGATTTCGACACTGAAGCTTTCTTT.

This clone has just one count. This chain connects TRBV25-1 to TRBJ1-3; the match to TRBD1 covers 8 bases. CDR3 size: 15 residues. CDR1 and CDR2 (germline): MGHDK, SYGVNS. The ends lost 5 bases at V and 0 bases at J; junction bases unmatched: 3. In nucleotides, the CDR3 is TGTGCCAGCAGTCCAGGGACAGGCTCTGGAAACACCATATATTTT. Its protein product is CASSPGTGSGNTIYF.

The rearrangement uses TRBV28 and TRBJ1-4; D perhaps matches TRBD1 (5 bases). V gave up 1 base and J gave up 4 bases, with 7 bases separating them. CDR1 is MDHEN, CDR2 SYDVKM, per germline. This CDR3 comprises 14 residues. DNA for the CDR3: TGTGCCAGCAGTTTATCAGGGAATAATGAAAAACTGTTTTTT. Encoded protein: CASSLSGNNEKLFF.

This clone is deemed medium-sized. This chain joins TRBV10-1 and TRBJ2-2; TRBD2 is a possible D gene (6 bases). The CDR3 extends over 18 amino acids. Between the trimmed V and J ends, which lost 4 bases and 0 bases, there was a span of 18 bases. CDR1 WNHNN and CDR2 SYGVQD come from the germline V gene (reference sequence). CDR3 in amino acids: CASSGFGTLDANTGELFF. Here the CDR3 DNA reads TGCGCCAGCAGTGGTTTCGGGACTTTAGACGCGAACACCGGGGAGCTGTTTTTT.

The chain carries TRBV2 and TRBJ2-6; the D is unclear. There are 13 residues in the CDR3. Germline CDR1 SNHLY, CDR2 FYNNEI. Trimming cost V 8 bases and J 0 bases, with 5 bases left between them. The CDR3 sequence: CASEASGANVLTF. CDR3 nucleotide sequence: TGTGCCAGCGAGGCCTCTGGGGCCAACGTCCTGACTTTC.

V is TRBV18 and J is TRBJ1-6, with 9 bases identical to TRBD1. This CDR3 spans 14 amino acids. The germline gives CDR1 KGHSH, CDR2 LQKENI. V lost 3 bases and J lost 9; bases outside the gene matches: 3. The CDR3 DNA follows: TGTGCCAGCTCACCTGACAGGGGGTCTTCACCCCTCCACTTT. Its translation is CASSPDRGSSPLHF.

This clone showed up just once. The gene calls are TRBV6-1 and TRBJ1-1; possible D gene TRBD1, 6 bases. Trimming cost V 2 bases and J 7 bases, with 14 bases left between them. Germline V lookup: CDR1 MNHNS, CDR2 SASEGT. The CDR3 is made up of 14 amino acids. CDR3 amino acids: CASSEPGTSFEAFF. The CDR3 nucleotides are TGTGCCAGCAGTGAACCCGGGACAAGCTTTGAAGCTTTCTTT.

The chain has TRBV19 and TRBJ2-1; no reliable D call. Trimming took 10 bases from V and 0 from J, leaving 13 bases between them. CDR1 LNHDA and CDR2 SQIVND come from the germline V gene (reference sequence). The CDR3 runs 14 residues. CDR3 bases: TGTGCCACCCAGACGGAGAGCTCCTACAATGAGCAGTTCTTC. Amino acid sequence: CATQTESSYNEQFF. Looking up the rest from reference TRBV19 and TRBJ2-1 gives the full variable domain: DGGITQSPKYLFRKEGQNVTLSCEQNLNHDAMYWYRQDPGQGLRLIYYSQIVNDFQKGDIAEGYSVSREKKESFPLTVTSAQKNPTAFYLCATQTESSYNEQFFGPGTRLTVL.

V gene TRBV12-5 combines with J gene TRBJ2-5; TRBD2 might be the D (7 bases). With 1 base removed from V and 5 bases from J, the gap between germline ends came to 14 bases. Germline V gene sequence: CDR1 LGHNT, CDR2 FRNRAP. CDR3 length: 15 residues. The CDR3: CASGLGTGGAETQYF. In DNA, the CDR3 is TGTGCTAGTGGTTTGGGAACTGGGGGGGCCGAGACCCAGTACTTC.

This clone was detected a few times. This chain links TRBV30 with TRBJ2-1, with a weak D call TRBD2 (5 bases). This CDR3 has 15 amino acids. Trimming removed 3 bases from V and 2 bases from J, with 14 bases in between. Germline V gives CDR1 GTSNPN, CDR2 SVGIG (reference sequence). CDR3 sequence reads: CAWSRRGSAYNEQFF. CDR3 bases: TGTGCCTGGAGCCGACGGGGTTCGGCCTACAATGAGCAGTTCTTC.

This clone occurred a few times. The chain couples TRBV19 to TRBJ2-1, with D possibly matching TRBD2 (6 bases). With 1 base removed from V and 7 bases from J, the gap between germline ends came to 11 bases. Per germline, CDR1 LNHDA and CDR2 SQIVND (reference sequence). The CDR3 runs to 14 residues. CDR3 sequence (DNA): TGTGCCAGTAGTATAGGTATCGCGGGGAATGAGCAGTTCTTC. Translation gives CASSIGIAGNEQFF.